This T cell receptor beta chain emerged from a study of T cell responses to AZD1222 COVID-19 vaccine. V trimming: 6 bases; J trimming: 4 bases; junction bases outside the gene matches: 5. This CDR3 region has 13 residues. This clone came up once. The antigen remains unidentified. The data were produced by immunoSEQ multiplex PCR, yet TCRdb's version contains in-frame clones alone and is incomplete. The sample has more than 85,000 clones; 85% to 90% are singletons. Findings and caveats of the study: The donor group comprised mostly white British people and more females; the analysis possibly underestimated clonal diversity. Spike-spanning, vaccine-associated CD4 TCRs were dominant at 160-218 and 743-854.

The source of this sequence is an adult who received the AZD1222 COVID-19 vaccine. The gene calls are TRBV12-3 or TRBV12-4 and TRBJ1-2; the match to TRBD1 covers 7 bases. The source material was peripheral blood, sampled 28 days after the second AZD1222 dose. CDR3 amino acids: CASRETGLYGYTF. DNA for the CDR3: TGTGCCAGCAGAGAGACAGGGCTCTATGGCTACACCTTC.